The 14 T cell receptor beta chains listed next were all sequenced from one sample in a study of identifying expanded T cells in peripheral blood. The assay was immunoSEQ multiplex PCR, and TCRdb's table has in-frame clones only and misses some. The table lists 100,000 or so clones, around 88% of them singletons. Specimen: blood. These receptor sequences come from a person aged 18 to 70 in good health.

V and J are TRBV6-4 and TRBJ2-1, with no clear D. Germline loops: CDR1 MRHNA, CDR2 SNTAGT. This CDR3 contains 15 residues. V was shortened by 5 bases and J by 0 bases, with 11 bases between the two germline ends. This CDR3 reads CASSKDPVSYNEQFF. CDR3 nucleotide sequence: TGTGCCAGCAGTAAGGACCCTGTCTCCTACAATGAGCAGTTCTTC.

This clone has a handful of counts. The rearrangement uses TRBV7-2 and TRBJ2-3; D remains unclear. Germline V lookup: CDR1 SGHTA, CDR2 FQGNSA. This CDR3 spans 15 amino acids. V gave up 0 bases and J gave up 1 base, with 8 bases separating them. DNA for the CDR3: TGTGCCAGCAGCTTAGCGCCCAGCGGCACAGATACGCAGTATTTT. Translating gives CASSLAPSGTDTQYF. Filled out from reference TRBV7-2 and TRBJ2-3, the complete variable domain reads GAGVSQSPSNKVTEKGKDVELRCDPISGHTALYWYRQSLGQGLEFLIYFQGNSAPDKSGLPSDRFSAERTGGSVSTLTIQRTQQEDSAVYLCASSLAPSGTDTQYFGPGTRLTVL.

The chain combines TRBV5-8 with TRBJ1-5; D is uncertain. The germline CDR1 and CDR2 sequences are SGHTS and YDEGEE. The CDR3 extends over 15 amino acids. V was cut by 0 bases and J by 3 bases, with 10 bases left in between. CDR3 bases: TGTGCCAGCAGCTTGGAGCGGAGAACCAATCAGCCCCAGCATTTT. Its translation: CASSLERRTNQPQHF. The full variable domain, rest sourced from reference TRBV5-8 and TRBJ1-5, is EAGVTQSPTHLIKTRGQQATLRCSPISGHTSVYWYQQALGLGLQFLLWYDEGEERNRGNFPPRFSGRQFPNYSSELNVNALELEDSALYLCASSLERRTNQPQHFGDGTRLSIL.

The chain recombines TRBV7-2 with TRBJ1-3; D gene ambiguous. V shed 3 bases and J shed 0 bases, with 12 bases lying between them. Germline V gene lookup returns CDR1 SGHTA and CDR2 FQGNSA. CDR3 length: 16 amino acids. As DNA, the CDR3 is TGTGCCAGCAGCTTCGACCCGGGCCTCTCTGGAAACACCATATATTTT. Translating it yields CASSFDPGLSGNTIYF. Filled out from reference TRBV7-2 and TRBJ1-3, the complete variable domain reads GAGVSQSPSNKVTEKGKDVELRCDPISGHTALYWYRQSLGQGLEFLIYFQGNSAPDKSGLPSDRFSAERTGGSVSTLTIQRTQQEDSAVYLCASSFDPGLSGNTIYFGEGSWLTVV.

The chain couples TRBV5-4 to TRBJ2-3; 8 bases fit TRBD2. The V gene's germline CDR1 is SGHNT and CDR2 YYREEE (reference sequence). Unmatched junction bases numbered 10, after V lost 4 bases and J lost 15 bases. This CDR3 has 12 amino acids. The CDR3 DNA is TGTGCCAGCAGCCCCTCGGGGACTAGGCCCTATTTT. This encodes CASSPSGTRPYF.

A remark on this clone: One end of the junction is discordant with germline, which a read error may explain. The chain couples TRBV25-1 to TRBJ2-1, with TRBD2 identical over 11 bases. CDR1 is MGHDK and CDR2 is SYGVNS in the germline V gene. This CDR3 is 15 amino acids long. CDR3 in amino acids: CASTKLAGDHNDQFF. The CDR3 nucleotides read TGTGCCAGCACAAAACTAGCGGGGGACCACAATGATCAGTTCTTC.

The rearrangement uses TRBV5-1 and TRBJ2-3, with TRBD2 matching 7 bases. The CDR3 is 15 residues long. The J segment lost 4 bases and the V segment lost 0 bases, leaving 5 bases of the junction unmatched. CDR1 SGHRS and CDR2 YFSETQ come from the germline V gene. CDR3 nucleotide sequence: TGCGCCAGCAGCTTGGGGGGACTACAGTCAGATACGCAGTATTTT. Translated: CASSLGGLQSDTQYF.

This clone was detected only a few times. V usage is TRBV19 and J usage is TRBJ1-4; 8 nucleotides agree with TRBD1. J gave up 5 bases and V 9 bases, and 8 bases lay outside the gene matches. Germline V gene sequence: CDR1 LNHDA, CDR2 SQIVND (reference sequence). The CDR3 has 14 residues. CDR3 amino acids: CASRLTGVNEKLFF. The CDR3 DNA reads as TGTGCCAGCCGGTTGACAGGGGTGAATGAAAAACTGTTTTTT.

The chain joins TRBV2 to TRBJ2-5; D uncertain. The CDR3 runs to 13 residues. Trimming shortened V by 7 bases and J by 0 bases, and 9 bases separated the two germline ends. The germline V gene has CDR1 SNHLY and CDR2 FYNNEI. The CDR3 reads CASMRQYQETQYF. The CDR3 DNA sequence: TGTGCCAGCATGCGGCAGTACCAAGAGACCCAGTACTTC.

The V gene is TRBV7-2, the J gene TRBJ2-1; D perhaps matches TRBD2 (5 bases). Deletions cut 4 bases from V and 8 bases from J, with 15 bases between. CDR1 SGHTA and CDR2 FQGNSA come from the germline V gene. This CDR3 region has 14 residues. The CDR3 spells CASSSQESGDEQFF. For the CDR3, the DNA is TGTGCCAGCAGCTCCCAGGAAAGCGGAGATGAGCAGTTCTTC.

The rearrangement uses TRBV10-2 and TRBJ2-2, with 7 bases aligning to TRBD2. The CDR3 runs 13 residues. Germline V gene lookup returns CDR1 WSHSY and CDR2 SAAADI. V dropped 4 bases and J dropped 5; count of bases not matched to a gene: 1. Written as DNA, the CDR3 is TGCGCCAGCAGTGCGCGGGGGACCGGGGAGCTGTTTTTT. This gives the protein CASSARGTGELFF.

The chain recombines TRBV5-1 with TRBJ2-3; D is unclear. Germline CDR1 and CDR2: SGHRS and YFSETQ. V was cut by 0 bases and J by 0 bases, with 11 bases left in between. CDR3 length equals 16 residues. The CDR3 protein is CASSLGSSSSTDTQYF. The CDR3 region has the DNA TGCGCCAGCAGCTTGGGCTCATCCTCTAGCACAGATACGCAGTATTTT.

The CDR3: CASSRTGVNTEAFF. CDR3 DNA sequence: TGTGCCAGCAGCCGGACAGGTGTAAACACTGAAGCTTTCTTT. The J gene is TRBJ1-1, the V gene TRBV5-4; 7 nucleotides match TRBD1. This CDR3 has 14 residues. Germline CDR1 is SGHNT and CDR2 is YYREEE (reference sequence). V lost 4 bases, J lost 2 bases, and 5 bases stayed unmatched.

The chain has TRBV4-3 and TRBJ1-6, with D maybe TRBD1 (6 bases). Germline assignment: CDR1 LGHNA and CDR2 YSLEER. The CDR3 spans 17 residues. The V end was cut by 0 bases, the J end by 6 bases, with 15 bases between. For the CDR3, the DNA is TGCGCCAGCAGCCAAGATAGGGGGAGAGGGCGTAATTCACCCCTCCACTTT. Residues: CASSQDRGRGRNSPLHF.